This TCR beta chain is drawn from a study of T cells in women clearing cervical HPV infection. Germline V gene data show CDR1 as SGHTA and CDR2 as FQGNSA. Trimming cost V 4 bases and J 6 bases; bases outside gene matches: 4. The CDR3 spans 13 residues. About this clone: From the germline J gene comes the end of the CDR3, since the read stops 3 residues before it.

Sequenced by immunoSEQ multiplex PCR; TCRdb stores in-frame clones only, minus some. The listing contains around 31,000 clones. The receptor's source is a woman aged 18-69 years with a cervical HPV16 infection that either progressed to CIN3+ or cleared (not recorded which). The V call is TRBV7-2, the J call TRBJ2-7, with 9 bases matching TRBD1. Source material: blood buffy coat. The sequenced CDR3 bases are TGTGCCAGCAGCTCCGGGACAGGGCGCGAG. Its translation: CASSSGTGRE. The whole CDR3 reads CASSSGTGREQYF.